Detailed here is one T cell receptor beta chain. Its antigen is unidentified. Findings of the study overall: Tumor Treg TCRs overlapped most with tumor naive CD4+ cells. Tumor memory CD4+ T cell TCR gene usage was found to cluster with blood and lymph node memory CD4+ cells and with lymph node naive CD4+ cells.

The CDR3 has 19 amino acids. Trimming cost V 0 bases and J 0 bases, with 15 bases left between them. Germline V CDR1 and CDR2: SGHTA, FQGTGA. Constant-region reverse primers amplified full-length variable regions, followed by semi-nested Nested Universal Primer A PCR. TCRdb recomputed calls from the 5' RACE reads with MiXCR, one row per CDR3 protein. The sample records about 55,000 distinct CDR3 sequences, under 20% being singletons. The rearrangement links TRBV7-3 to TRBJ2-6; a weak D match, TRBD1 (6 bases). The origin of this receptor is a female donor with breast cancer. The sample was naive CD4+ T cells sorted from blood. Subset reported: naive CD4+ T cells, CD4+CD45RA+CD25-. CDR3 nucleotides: TGTGCCAGCAGCTTAACTTACGTCGGACAGAACTCTGGGGCCAACGTCCTGACTTTC. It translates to CASSLTYVGQNSGANVLTF.